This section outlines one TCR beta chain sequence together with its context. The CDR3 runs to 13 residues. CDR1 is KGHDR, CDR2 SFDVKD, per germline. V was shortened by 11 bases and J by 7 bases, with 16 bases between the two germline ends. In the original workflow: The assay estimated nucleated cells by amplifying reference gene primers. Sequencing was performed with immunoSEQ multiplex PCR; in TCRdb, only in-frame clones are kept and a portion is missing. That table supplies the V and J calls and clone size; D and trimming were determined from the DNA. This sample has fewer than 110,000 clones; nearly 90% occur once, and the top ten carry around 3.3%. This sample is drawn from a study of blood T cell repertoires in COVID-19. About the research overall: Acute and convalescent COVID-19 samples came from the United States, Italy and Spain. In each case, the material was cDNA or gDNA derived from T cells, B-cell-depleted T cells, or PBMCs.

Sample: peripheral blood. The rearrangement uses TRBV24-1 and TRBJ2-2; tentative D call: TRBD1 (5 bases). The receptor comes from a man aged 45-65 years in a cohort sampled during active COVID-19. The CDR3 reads CASSLGAVGELFF. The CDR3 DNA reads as TGTGCCAGCTCCCTTGGGGCCGTCGGGGAGCTGTTTTTT.